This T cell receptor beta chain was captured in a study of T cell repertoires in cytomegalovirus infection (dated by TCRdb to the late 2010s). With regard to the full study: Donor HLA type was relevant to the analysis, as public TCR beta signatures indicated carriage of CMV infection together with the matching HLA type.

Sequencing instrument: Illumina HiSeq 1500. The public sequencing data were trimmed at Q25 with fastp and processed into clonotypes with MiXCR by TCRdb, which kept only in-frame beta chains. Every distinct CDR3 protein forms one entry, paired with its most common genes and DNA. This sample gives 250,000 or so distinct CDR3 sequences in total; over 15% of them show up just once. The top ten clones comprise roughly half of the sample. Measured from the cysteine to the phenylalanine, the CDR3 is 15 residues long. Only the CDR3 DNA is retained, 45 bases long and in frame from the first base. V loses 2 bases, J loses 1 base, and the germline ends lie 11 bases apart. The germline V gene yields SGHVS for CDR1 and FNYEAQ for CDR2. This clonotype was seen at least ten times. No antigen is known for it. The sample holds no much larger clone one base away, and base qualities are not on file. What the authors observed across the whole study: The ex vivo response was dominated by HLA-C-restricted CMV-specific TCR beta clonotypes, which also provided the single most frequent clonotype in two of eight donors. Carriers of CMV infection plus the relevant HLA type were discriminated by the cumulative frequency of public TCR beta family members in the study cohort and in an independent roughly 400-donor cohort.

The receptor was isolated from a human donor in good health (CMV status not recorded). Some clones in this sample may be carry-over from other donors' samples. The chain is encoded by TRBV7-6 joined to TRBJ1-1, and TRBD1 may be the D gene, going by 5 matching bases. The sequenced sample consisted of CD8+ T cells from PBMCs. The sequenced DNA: TGTGCCAGCAGCTTATTACAGGATACGAACACTGAAGCTTTCTTT. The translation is CASSLLQDTNTEAFF.